The 17 T cell receptor beta chains below come from one sample, sequenced in a study of blood T cell repertoires in COVID-19 (TCRdb year 2020). Preparation of the library involved the immunoSEQ multiplex PCR assay. TCRdb holds this immuneACCESS table with in-frame rearrangements only. Some clones are missing; in checked studies, unresolved V genes explain under half, and the rest has no known cause. This sample holds about 60,000 clones; about 91% were observed only once. In total, the top ten clones hold about 4.4% of the sample. Sequences were obtained from peripheral blood. The receptors here all came from a man aged 55 to 70 with acute or convalescent COVID-19.

The gene calls are TRBV7-6 and TRBJ2-7; 13 positions match TRBD2. Unmatched junction bases numbered 11, after V lost 5 bases and J lost 7 bases. The length of the CDR3 is 16 residues. Per germline, CDR1 SGHVS and CDR2 FNYEAQ. Written as DNA, the CDR3 is TGTGCCAGCAGCGCCCGGACTAGCGGGAGTATCGTAGAGCAGTACTTC. Residues: CASSARTSGSIVEQYF.

The chain couples TRBV20-1 to TRBJ1-2; 7 nucleotides match TRBD1. The CDR3 runs to 11 residues. Trimming removed 5 bases from V and 11 bases from J; junction bases left unmatched: 8. Looked up from germline, CDR1 is DFQATT and CDR2 is SNEGSKA (reference sequence). For the CDR3, the DNA is TGCAGTGCTTCCAACAGGGGAGGATACACCTTC. Amino acids: CSASNRGGYTF.

The J gene is TRBJ1-1, the V gene TRBV6-4, with no clear D. The germline CDR1 and CDR2 sequences are MRHNA and SNTAGT. This CDR3 spans 13 amino acids. Trimming removed 3 bases from V and 1 base from J, with 6 bases in between. The CDR3 spells CASSDTGNTEAFF. The CDR3 region has the DNA TGTGCCAGCAGTGATACGGGGAACACTGAAGCTTTCTTT.

This sequence joins TRBV19 and TRBJ2-1; TRBD2 aligns across 13 bases. V lost 5 bases to trimming and J lost 5 bases; unmatched junction nucleotides: 3. The CDR3 extends over 15 amino acids. The germline CDR1 and CDR2 sequences are LNHDA and SQIVND (reference sequence). CDR3 region: CASSPGTSGNNEQFF. In DNA form, the CDR3 reads TGTGCCAGTAGTCCCGGGACTAGCGGGAACAATGAGCAGTTCTTC.

This chain connects TRBV29-1 to TRBJ2-1; 7 bases agree with TRBD2. CDR1 SQVTM and CDR2 ANQGSEA come from the germline V gene. J lost 4 bases, V lost 3 bases, and 15 bases had no gene match. This CDR3 spans 17 amino acids. This CDR3 reads CSVEHDLLAAGYNEQFF. In DNA form, the CDR3 reads TGCAGCGTTGAGCACGACCTTCTAGCGGCCGGATACAATGAGCAGTTCTTC.

V usage is TRBV11-2 and J usage is TRBJ1-1; 7 nucleotides agree with TRBD1. CDR1 is SGHAT and CDR2 is FQNNGV in the germline V gene. With 3 bases clipped from V and 5 bases from J, the junction kept 12 bases outside the gene matches. The CDR3 runs to 16 residues. The CDR3 DNA reads as TGTGCCAGCAGCTTCCAAGACAGGGTGGGAAGGACTGAAGCTTTCTTT. This codes for CASSFQDRVGRTEAFF.

The chain carries TRBV6-6 and TRBJ1-3, with TRBD1 identical over 10 bases. CDR1 is MNHNY, CDR2 SVGAGI, per germline (reference sequence). The CDR3 extends over 15 amino acids. Losses at the gene ends were 6 bases for V and 2 bases for J; bases not matched to a gene: 4. The DNA for the CDR3 is TGTGCCAGCAGCCGGACAGGGGGTCCTGGAAACACCATATATTTT. Protein sequence: CASSRTGGPGNTIYF.

The V call is TRBV28, the J call TRBJ2-1, with a tentative D call TRBD2 (5 bases). The length of the CDR3 is 16 residues. The V end lost 5 bases, the J end lost 7 bases, and 21 bases lay between the germline ends. In germline, CDR1 is MDHEN, CDR2 SYDVKM. CDR3 DNA sequence: TGTGCCAGCAGTCCTCTGGGTGGGAGAGAAGGGAATGAGCAGTTCTTC. Protein product: CASSPLGGREGNEQFF.

The chain combines TRBV7-3 with TRBJ2-1; D may be TRBD1 (5 bases). Germline loops: CDR1 SGHTA, CDR2 FQGTGA. This CDR3 has 14 residues. Trimming pared 0 bases from V and 6 bases from J, leaving 9 bases between. In DNA, the CDR3 is TGTGCCAGCAGCTTAACGGCCAGGGCCAATGAGCAGTTCTTC. It yields the protein CASSLTARANEQFF.

This rearrangement joins TRBV6-5 to TRBJ2-2, with 12 bases that match TRBD1. Germline trimming cut 8 bases from V and 5 bases from J; bases unmatched to any gene: 3. CDR1 MNHEY and CDR2 SVGAGI come from the germline V gene. The CDR3 contains 14 residues. CDR3 sequence: CASWDRGLTGELFF. The CDR3 nucleotides are TGTGCCAGCTGGGACAGGGGGCTTACCGGGGAGCTGTTTTTT.

The chain has TRBV29-1 and TRBJ2-5; 12 nucleotides match TRBD2. The junction had 7 bases not matched to a gene; V was cut back by 0 bases and J by 5 bases. The CDR3 covers 16 residues. Germline-derived CDR1 and CDR2 are SQVTM and ANQGSEA. The CDR3 coding sequence is TGCAGCGTTGAAGACATGACTAGCGGGAGTGGGGAGACCCAGTACTTC. Its protein is CSVEDMTSGSGETQYF.

This CDR3 is CAWSPSSGIEQFF. The CDR3 DNA reads as TGTGCCTGGAGTCCCTCTAGCGGGATCGAGCAGTTCTTC. The chain combines TRBV30 with TRBJ2-1; TRBD2 matches at 9 bases. CDR1 is GTSNPN and CDR2 is SVGIG in the germline V gene (reference sequence). With 2 bases clipped from V and 10 bases from J, the junction kept 6 bases outside the gene matches. This CDR3 spans 13 amino acids.

The rearrangement uses TRBV2 and TRBJ1-2; 11 nucleotides line up with TRBD1. The V segment lost 6 bases and the J segment 7 bases; nucleotides outside the gene matches: 10. The CDR3 covers 15 residues. The V gene's germline CDR1 is SNHLY and CDR2 FYNNEI. This CDR3 reads CASRNSGQGASGYTF. The CDR3 nucleotides read TGTGCCAGCAGGAATTCTGGACAGGGGGCATCTGGCTACACCTTC.

The rearrangement joins TRBV19 to TRBJ1-1; D perhaps matches TRBD1 (6 bases). This CDR3 comprises 15 residues. V gave up 7 bases and J gave up 6 bases, with 21 bases separating them. Germline lookup yields CDR1 LNHDA and CDR2 SQIVND (reference sequence). CDR3 amino acids: CASTRGVWGPAEAFF. CDR3 in DNA: TGTGCCAGTACTAGAGGAGTGTGGGGGCCGGCTGAAGCTTTCTTT. Looking up the rest from reference TRBV19 and TRBJ1-1 gives the full variable domain: DGGITQSPKYLFRKEGQNVTLSCEQNLNHDAMYWYRQDPGQGLRLIYYSQIVNDFQKGDIAEGYSVSREKKESFPLTVTSAQKNPTAFYLCASTRGVWGPAEAFFGQGTRLTVV.

The gene calls are TRBV7-3 and TRBJ2-3; 11 nucleotides line up with TRBD2. The CDR3 is 15 amino acids. Germline assignment: CDR1 SGHTA and CDR2 FQGTGA. V shed 2 bases and J 4 bases; nucleotides not matched to a gene: 2. CDR3 sequence: CASSLLLAGADTQYF. The CDR3 DNA reads as TGTGCCAGCAGCTTACTACTAGCGGGAGCAGATACGCAGTATTTT.

The rearrangement joins TRBV27 to TRBJ2-5, with 7 nucleotides matching TRBD2. Germline V CDR1 and CDR2: MNHEY, SMNVEV (reference sequence). This CDR3 spans 15 amino acids. J was trimmed by 5 bases and V by 0 bases; bases with no gene match: 6. The CDR3 DNA sequence: TGTGCCAGCAGTTTATCCGCGGGAGTCGGGGAGACCCAGTACTTC. This encodes CASSLSAGVGETQYF.

The chain combines TRBV5-4 with TRBJ1-1, with 7 bases aligning to TRBD1. The CDR3 is made up of 14 amino acids. The junction had 7 bases not matched to a gene; V was cut back by 7 bases and J by 1 base. Per the germline V gene, CDR1 is SGHNT and CDR2 is YYREEE (reference sequence). The CDR3 bases are TGTGCCAGCCGACCCGACAGGGCGAACACTGAAGCTTTCTTT. This gives the protein CASRPDRANTEAFF.